This T cell receptor beta chain was obtained from a study of OX40 agonist ivuxolimab in advanced cancers. About the study: Treatment received earlier with anti-PD-1, anti-PD-L1 or anti-CTLA-4 agents was allowed, and over 35% had some.

The investigators sampled blood at baseline, at cycle 4 day 1, and at cycle 7 day 1. Study-wide results and limits: The authors did not determine the antigen specificity of the expanded peripheral T cells. Relative to CD4+, CD8+ T cells held more expanded clones on average.

This clone has only one observation. The antigen is unknown. This CDR3 has 17 residues. TCRdb's copy holds only in-frame clones and misses some; the assay was immunoSEQ multiplex PCR. The sample holds about 66,000 clones; roughly nine tenths are singletons and the top ten take around 15%. Here the sequenced sample was CD4+ or CD8+ T cells sorted from blood, taken in a trial of the OX40 agonist ivuxolimab. The source of this sequence is an adult with an advanced solid tumor such as melanoma, head and neck, liver or kidney cancer. The rearrangement links TRBV21-1 to TRBJ1-4; no DNA check was done on the table's D call, TRBD1. TRBV21-1 is marked as a pseudogene. CDR3 DNA: TGTGCCAGCAGCGCCCGGACAGGGGGAGTAACTAATGAAAAACTGTTTTTT. Protein sequence: CASSARTGGVTNEKLFF.